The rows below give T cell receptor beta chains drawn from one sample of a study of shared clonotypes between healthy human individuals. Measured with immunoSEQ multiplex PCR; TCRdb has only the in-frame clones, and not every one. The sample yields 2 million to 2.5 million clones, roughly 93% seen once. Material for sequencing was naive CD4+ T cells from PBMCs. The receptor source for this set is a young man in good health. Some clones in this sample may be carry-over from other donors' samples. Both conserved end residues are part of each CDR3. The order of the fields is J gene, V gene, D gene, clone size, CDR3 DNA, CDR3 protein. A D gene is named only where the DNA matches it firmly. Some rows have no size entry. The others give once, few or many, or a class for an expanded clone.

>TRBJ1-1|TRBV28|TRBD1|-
TGTGCCAGCACCCGTCCAGGGGGCACTGAAGCTTTCTTT
CASTRPGGTEAFF
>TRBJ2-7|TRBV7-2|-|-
TGTGCCAGCAGCTTAAATAGCGGAGGGACCTACGAGCAGTACTTC
CASSLNSGGTYEQYF
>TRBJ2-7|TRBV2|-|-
TGTGCCAACAGCAAGGGGGGGGTCCTCTACGAGCAGTACTTC
CANSKGGVLYEQYF
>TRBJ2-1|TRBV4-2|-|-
TGTGCCAGCAGCCAAAAAAAGACCTTGCTGAACTACAATGAGCAGTTCTTC
CASSQKKTLLNYNEQFF
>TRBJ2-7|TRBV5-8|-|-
TGTGCCAGCAGCCCGCATATGAGGAAGTGGTCGGAGCAGTACTTC
CASSPHMRKWSEQYF
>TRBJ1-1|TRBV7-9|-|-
TGTGCCAGCAGCTTAGGGGGGGTCATGAACACTGAAGCTTTCTTT
CASSLGGVMNTEAFF
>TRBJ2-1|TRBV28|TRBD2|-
TGTGCCAGCAGTTTGGGAGGGGTAGAGTACAATGAGCAGTTCTTC
CASSLGGVEYNEQFF
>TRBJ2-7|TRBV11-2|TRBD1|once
TGTGCCAGCAGCTTGGACAGGGCACACTACGAGCAGTACTTC
CASSLDRAHYEQYF
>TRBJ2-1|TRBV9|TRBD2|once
TGTGCCAGCAGCGTAGCTGGGACTAGCGGGAGCACTCCCTTCAATGAGCAGTTCTTC
CASSVAGTSGSTPFNEQFF
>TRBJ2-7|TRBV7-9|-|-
TGTGCCAGCAGTACGACGGGGGAAGGGGACGAGCAGTACTTC
CASSTTGEGDEQYF
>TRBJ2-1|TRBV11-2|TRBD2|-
TGTGCCATAGGGACTAGCGGGAGCAATGAGCAGTTCTTC
CAIGTSGSNEQFF
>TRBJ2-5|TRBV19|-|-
TGTGCCAGTAGTATAGGTGGGGGCACCCACCAAGAGACCCAGTACTTC
CASSIGGGTHQETQYF
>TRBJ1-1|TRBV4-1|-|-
TGCGCCAGCAGCCAAGAACGCGGGGGGCGTACAACTGAAGCTTTCTTT
CASSQERGGRTTEAFF
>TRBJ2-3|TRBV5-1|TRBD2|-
TGCGCCAGCAGCTTCGGGACTAGCGGGAGGGGTAGCACAGATACGCAGTATTTT
CASSFGTSGRGSTDTQYF
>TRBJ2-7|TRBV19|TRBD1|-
TGTGCCAGTAGTCCTCAGGGGGCGCGGAACGAGCAGTACTTC
CASSPQGARNEQYF
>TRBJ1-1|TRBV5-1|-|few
TGCGCCAGCAGCTTGGGACCGAAGAACACTGAAGCTTTCTTT
CASSLGPKNTEAFF